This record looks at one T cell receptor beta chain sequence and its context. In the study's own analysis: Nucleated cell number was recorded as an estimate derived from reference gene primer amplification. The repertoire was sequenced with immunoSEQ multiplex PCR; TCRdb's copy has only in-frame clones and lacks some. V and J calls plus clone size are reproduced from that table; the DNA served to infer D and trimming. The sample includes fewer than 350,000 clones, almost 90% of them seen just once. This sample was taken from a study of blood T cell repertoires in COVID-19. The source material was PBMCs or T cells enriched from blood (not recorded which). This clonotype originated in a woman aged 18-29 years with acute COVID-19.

CDR3 sequence reads: CASSPRNYGYTF. The CDR3 DNA reads as TGTGCCAGCAGCCCCAGGAACTATGGCTACACCTTC. This chain uses TRBV28 with TRBJ1-2; D gene ambiguous. This CDR3 has 12 amino acids. The V and J ends lost 6 bases and 2 bases respectively, with 7 bases between them. Germline-derived CDR1 and CDR2 are MDHEN and SYDVKM.